The 14 T cell receptor beta chains below were found in one sample sequenced in a study of OX40 agonist ivuxolimab in advanced cancers. The assay was immunoSEQ multiplex PCR, and TCRdb's table has in-frame clones only and misses some. In the table there are 35,000 to 45,000 clones, approximately 80% of which are singletons. The source was CD4+ or CD8+ T cells sorted from blood, collected in a trial of the OX40 agonist ivuxolimab. Source of these receptors: an adult with an advanced solid tumor such as melanoma, head and neck, liver or kidney cancer.

A few counts support this clone. The V and J genes are TRBV19 and TRBJ2-1; tentatively, D is TRBD2 (8 bases). Looked up from germline, CDR1 is LNHDA and CDR2 is SQIVND (reference sequence). V dropped 7 bases and J dropped 6 bases, with 19 bases sitting between them. CDR3 size: 15 residues. DNA of the CDR3: TGTGCCAGTATGAACAGGGGACTAGGGGGCAATGAGCAGTTCTTC. This translates into CASMNRGLGGNEQFF.

There are a few counts of this clone. The chain is built from TRBV7-9 and TRBJ1-2; 7 bases are shared with TRBD1. CDR1 and CDR2 from the germline V gene are SEHNR and FQNEAQ (reference sequence). CDR3 length: 14 residues. The V segment lost 5 bases and the J segment 8 bases; nucleotides outside the gene matches: 11. Here the CDR3 reads CASSDNRGVGGYTF. CDR3 bases: TGTGCCAGCAGCGACAACAGGGGTGTAGGAGGCTACACCTTC.

This chain connects TRBV11-1 to TRBJ1-5; D remains unclear. Germline assignment: CDR1 SGHAT and CDR2 FQDESV (reference sequence). The ends were cut back, 3 bases at V and 7 bases at J, with 13 bases in the middle. The CDR3 is 14 residues long. The CDR3 sequence is CASSFGPPGQPQHF. The CDR3, as DNA: TGTGCCAGCAGCTTCGGCCCTCCCGGGCAGCCCCAGCATTTT. Full variable domain (missing parts from reference TRBV11-1 and TRBJ1-5): EAEVAQSPRYKITEKSQAVAFWCDPISGHATLYWYRQILGQGPELLVQFQDESVVDDSQLPKDRFSAERLKGVDSTLKIQPAELGDSAMYLCASSFGPPGQPQHFGDGTRLSIL.

By its share, this clone is medium-sized. The rearrangement uses TRBV6-5 and TRBJ2-1, with a weak D call TRBD2 (5 bases). The CDR3 is made up of 13 amino acids. The V end lost 2 bases, the J end lost 5 bases, and 7 bases lay between the germline ends. The V gene's germline CDR1 is MNHEY and CDR2 SVGAGI. In DNA, the CDR3 is TGTGCCAGCAGTTACCCCGGGGACAATGAGCAGTTCTTC. As protein: CASSYPGDNEQFF.

The chain links TRBV4-3 to TRBJ1-2; D call uncertain. V was shortened by 1 base and J by 0 bases, with 9 bases between the two germline ends. Germline assignment: CDR1 LGHNA and CDR2 YSLEER. This CDR3 is built from 15 residues. Written as DNA, the CDR3 is TGCGCCAGCAGCCAAGGGAGTAACTCTAACTATGGCTACACCTTC. Protein sequence: CASSQGSNSNYGYTF.

As concerns this clone: With a much larger clone just one base away, this may be a read error. The chain employs TRBV11-1 and TRBJ2-1, with 9 bases fitting TRBD2. CDR1 is SGHAT, CDR2 FQDESV, per germline (reference sequence). There are 17 residues in the CDR3. The trim removed 3 bases at V and 5 bases at J, leaving 11 bases unmatched. The CDR3 DNA reads TGTGCCAGCAGCTTGGCCCGACTAGCGGAGGGCCACAATGAGCAGTTCTTC. It codes for CASSLARLAEGHNEQFF.

The chain combines TRBV7-9 with TRBJ2-3; D unclear. The CDR3 loop spans 12 amino acids. Per the germline V gene, CDR1 is SEHNR and CDR2 is FQNEAQ (reference sequence). Trimming took off 3 bases at V and 5 bases at J, with 6 bases between the two ends. The CDR3 spells CASSLSQDTQYF. In DNA form, the CDR3 reads TGTGCCAGCAGCTTGAGTCAAGATACGCAGTATTTT.

J is TRBJ1-6 and V is TRBV27; D is possibly TRBD1 (5 bases). The CDR3 length is 16 residues. CDR1 is MNHEY, CDR2 SMNVEV, per germline (reference sequence). V was cut by 6 bases and J by 4 bases, with 16 bases left in between. CDR3 bases: TGTGCCAGCAGGGCCCGGTGGGGGGGTTATAATTCACCCCTCCACTTT. It is translated as CASRARWGGYNSPLHF.

This chain links TRBV7-9 with TRBJ2-5; no clear D gene. The germline V gene has CDR1 SEHNR and CDR2 FQNEAQ (reference sequence). Trimming removed 0 bases from V and 2 bases from J, with 4 bases in between. This CDR3 is built from 13 residues. DNA of the CDR3: TGTGCCAGCAGCTTAGCGTATCAAGAGACCCAGTACTTC. Translated: CASSLAYQETQYF.

The chain carries TRBV4-1 and TRBJ2-1; a weak D match, TRBD2 (7 bases). V was clipped by 1 base and J by 10 bases, with 17 bases between them. Germline values: CDR1 MGHRA, CDR2 YSYEKL. This CDR3 contains 15 residues. The CDR3, as DNA: TGCGCCAGCAGCCAAGGGGAGGGGGGCGATGGGGAGCAGTTCTTC. Protein product: CASSQGEGGDGEQFF.

In its sample, this clone was seen once. The rearrangement links TRBV2 to TRBJ1-4; 7 nucleotides match TRBD1. CDR1 is SNHLY, CDR2 FYNNEI, per germline. The V and J ends lost 6 bases and 5 bases, in that order; junction bases with no gene match: 9. The CDR3 spans 15 residues. CDR3: CASRLNRGLNEKLFF. CDR3 DNA sequence: TGTGCCAGCAGATTAAACAGGGGTTTAAATGAAAAACTGTTTTTT. Drawing the rest from reference TRBV2 and TRBJ1-4, the complete variable domain is EPEVTQTPSHQVTQMGQEVILRCVPISNHLYFYWYRQILGQKVEFLVSFYNNEISEKSEIFDDQFSVERPDGSNFTLKIRSTKLEDSAMYFCASRLNRGLNEKLFFGSGTQLSVL.

This clone occurred once. The chain joins TRBV6-1 to TRBJ1-5; D unclear. Germline loops: CDR1 MNHNS, CDR2 SASEGT. With 1 base removed from V and 1 base from J, the gap between germline ends came to 5 bases. This CDR3 region has 14 residues. The CDR3 protein is CASSEVGSNQPQHF. The CDR3 region has the DNA TGTGCCAGCAGTGAAGTTGGAAGCAATCAGCCCCAGCATTTT.

This clone was observed many times. The V gene is TRBV15, the J gene TRBJ2-3; 7 bases line up with TRBD2. Per the germline V gene, CDR1 is LNHNV and CDR2 is YYDKDF (reference sequence). V lost 3 bases, J lost 1 base, and 10 bases stayed unmatched. The CDR3 has 17 residues. The CDR3 protein is CATSSDRTSEGTDTQYF. CDR3 in DNA: TGTGCCACCAGCAGTGATAGGACTAGTGAGGGCACAGATACGCAGTATTTT.

Many counts were recorded for this clone. The chain carries TRBV27 and TRBJ2-7; 7 bases match TRBD2. Germline lookup yields CDR1 MNHEY and CDR2 SMNVEV (reference sequence). The CDR3 covers 13 residues. The CDR3 nucleotides are TGTGCAGCCGGGGGGTTCCAATCCTACGAGCAGTACTTC. Translating gives CAAGGFQSYEQYF.